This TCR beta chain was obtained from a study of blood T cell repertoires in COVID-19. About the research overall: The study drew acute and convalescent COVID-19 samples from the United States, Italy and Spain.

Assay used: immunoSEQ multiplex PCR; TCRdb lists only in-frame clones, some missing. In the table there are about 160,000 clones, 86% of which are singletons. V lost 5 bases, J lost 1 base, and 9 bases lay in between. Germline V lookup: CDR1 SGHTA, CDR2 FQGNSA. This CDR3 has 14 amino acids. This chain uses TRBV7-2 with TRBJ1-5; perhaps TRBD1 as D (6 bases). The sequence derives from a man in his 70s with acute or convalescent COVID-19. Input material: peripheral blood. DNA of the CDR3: TGTGCCAGCAGCGAACAGGGAAGCAATCAGCCCCAGCATTTT. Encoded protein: CASSEQGSNQPQHF.